This T cell receptor beta chain was sequenced during a study of response to subunit inactivated influenza vaccine. Study outcomes and limitations: It was suggested by the authors that few new T cells are recruited by each seasonal influenza vaccination.

TCRdb re-called the RT-PCR reads through MiXCR, storing one row per CDR3 protein. This sample has roughly 670,000 distinct CDR3 sequences, with about 15% found just once. CDR3 size: 15 residues. CDR1 is SGHRS and CDR2 is YFSETQ in the germline V gene. The ends were cut back, 0 bases at V and 5 bases at J, with 12 bases in the middle. With respect to this clonotype: What it recognizes is unknown.

This receptor was identified in a man between 50 and 59 years old who received an inactivated influenza vaccine. The chain couples TRBV5-1 to TRBJ1-5; D remains ambiguous. This material consisted of PBMCs from blood, taken 14 days before vaccination. The CDR3 region is CASSLDAGSYQPQHF. Here the CDR3 DNA reads TGCGCCAGCAGCTTGGACGCGGGTTCTTATCAGCCCCAGCATTTT.